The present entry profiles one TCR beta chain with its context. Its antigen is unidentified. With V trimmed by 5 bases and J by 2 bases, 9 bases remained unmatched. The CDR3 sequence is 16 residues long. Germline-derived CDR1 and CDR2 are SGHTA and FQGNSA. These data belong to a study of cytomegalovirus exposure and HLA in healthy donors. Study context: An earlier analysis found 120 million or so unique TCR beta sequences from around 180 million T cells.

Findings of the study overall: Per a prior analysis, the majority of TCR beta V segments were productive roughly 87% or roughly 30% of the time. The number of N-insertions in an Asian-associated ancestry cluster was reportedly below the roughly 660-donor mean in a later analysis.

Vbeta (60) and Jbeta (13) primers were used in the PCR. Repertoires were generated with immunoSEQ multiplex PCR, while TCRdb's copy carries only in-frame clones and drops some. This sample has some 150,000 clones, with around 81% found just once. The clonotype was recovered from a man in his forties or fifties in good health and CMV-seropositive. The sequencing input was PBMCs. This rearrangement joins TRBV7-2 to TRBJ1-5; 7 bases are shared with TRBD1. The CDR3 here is CASSPLGGRGNQPQHF. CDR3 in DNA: TGTGCCAGCAGCCCATTAGGGGGCAGGGGCAATCAGCCCCAGCATTTT.